The 20 T cell receptor beta chains below were found in one sample sequenced in a study of cytomegalovirus exposure and HLA in healthy donors. The primer mix had 60 Vbeta and 13 Jbeta primers. Clones were sequenced by immunoSEQ multiplex PCR, and TCRdb holds only the in-frame ones, with some missing. The profile shows fewer than 120,000 clones, about 80% of them singletons. The source material was PBMCs. Receptors were obtained from a woman aged 55-70 years in good health and CMV-seropositive.

CDR3 region: CASSNSIYRGETQYF. CDR3 sequence (DNA): TGTGCCAGTAGTAATTCGATTTATAGGGGAGAGACCCAGTACTTC. The chain joins TRBV19 to TRBJ2-5; D is perhaps TRBD1 (5 bases). The CDR3 runs 15 residues. V lost 4 bases and J lost 4, with 16 bases in between. Germline CDR1 LNHDA, CDR2 SQIVND (reference sequence).

The chain recombines TRBV6-1 with TRBJ1-5, with 9 bases lining up with TRBD1. In germline, CDR1 is MNHNS, CDR2 SASEGT. Trimming cost V 7 bases and J 6 bases; bases outside gene matches: 7. There are 14 residues in the CDR3. In nucleotides, the CDR3 is TGTGCCAGCACAACAGGGGGCGTTTCTCAGCCCCAGCATTTT. Amino acids: CASTTGGVSQPQHF.

The genes are TRBV19 and TRBJ1-3; D remains ambiguous. Germline V gene data show CDR1 as LNHDA and CDR2 as SQIVND (reference sequence). This CDR3 is built from 13 residues. Trimming removed 3 bases from V and 0 bases from J, with 3 bases in between. CDR3 sequence: CASSINSGNTIYF. The CDR3 DNA sequence: TGTGCCAGTAGTATCAACTCTGGAAACACCATATATTTT.

The chain links TRBV7-7 to TRBJ2-5; D not resolved. CDR3 length: 13 amino acids. CDR1 and CDR2 from the germline V gene are SSHAT and FNYEAQ (reference sequence). Deletions cut 1 base from V and 5 bases from J, with 8 bases between. The CDR3 here is CASSLGVAETQYF. The CDR3 DNA is TGTGCCAGCAGCTTAGGTGTCGCGGAGACCCAGTACTTC.

This chain links TRBV19 with TRBJ2-1; 8 bases agree with TRBD2. The ends lost 0 bases at V and 8 bases at J; junction bases unmatched: 9. Germline V lookup: CDR1 LNHDA, CDR2 SQIVND (reference sequence). This CDR3 spans 16 amino acids. CDR3 sequence: CASSIEQAGVGYEQFF. CDR3 in DNA: TGTGCCAGTAGTATAGAGCAAGCGGGAGTGGGCTATGAGCAGTTCTTC.

As for this clone: One end of the junction is discordant with germline, which a read error may explain. The chain combines TRBV7-9 with TRBJ1-2, with 9 nucleotides matching TRBD1. The CDR3 spans 15 residues. Germline values: CDR1 SEHNR, CDR2 FQNEAQ (reference sequence). CDR3 sequence reads: CSSSSMITGGDGYTF. The CDR3 DNA reads TGTTCCAGCAGCTCTATGATTACAGGGGGCGATGGCTACACCTTC.

The chain combines TRBV5-1 with TRBJ1-1, with D possibly TRBD1 on 6 matching bases. The CDR3 runs to 15 residues. Germline CDR1 and CDR2: SGHRS and YFSETQ. The V gene lost 1 base and the J gene lost 1 base, with 11 bases spanning the gap. The CDR3 region has the DNA TGCGCCAGCAGCTTGCCGGGACACGGGAACACTGAAGCTTTCTTT. Translated: CASSLPGHGNTEAFF.

The chain links TRBV5-1 to TRBJ1-3, with a possible D match to TRBD1 (6 bases). In germline, CDR1 is SGHRS, CDR2 YFSETQ. Deletions cut 0 bases from V and 2 bases from J, with 12 bases between. The CDR3 extends over 16 amino acids. The CDR3 nucleotides read TGCGCCAGCAGCTTGGTGGCGGGGGCAGCTGGAAACACCATATATTTT. Translated: CASSLVAGAAGNTIYF.

The V call is TRBV6-5, the J call TRBJ1-1; TRBD1 matches 9 bases. Per germline, CDR1 MNHEY and CDR2 SVGAGI. The V and J ends lost 2 bases and 2 bases, in that order; junction bases with no gene match: 3. The CDR3 has 15 residues. The CDR3 reads CASSYRTGVNTEAFF. DNA of the CDR3: TGTGCCAGCAGTTACCGGACAGGGGTAAACACTGAAGCTTTCTTT.

The rearrangement links TRBV27 to TRBJ2-3, with 7 bases lining up with TRBD2. Per the germline V gene, CDR1 is MNHEY and CDR2 is SMNVEV (reference sequence). V lost 6 bases to trimming and J lost 2 bases; unmatched junction nucleotides: 11. The CDR3 spans 16 residues. The CDR3: CASRRKPAGFTDTQYF. The CDR3 nucleotides read TGTGCCAGCAGAAGGAAACCAGCGGGATTCACAGATACGCAGTATTTT.

J is TRBJ1-4 and V is TRBV18, with TRBD1 matching 8 bases. The CDR3 runs to 17 residues. V lost 0 bases, J lost 4 bases, and 7 bases stayed unmatched. Looked up from germline, CDR1 is KGHSH and CDR2 is LQKENI. The CDR3 region is CASSPPEGDRGNEKLFF. The CDR3 DNA reads as TGTGCCAGCTCACCACCGGAGGGTGACAGGGGTAATGAAAAACTGTTTTTT.

J is TRBJ1-2 and V is TRBV28; a possible D gene is TRBD1 (6 bases). V lost 8 bases and J lost 3, with 10 bases in between. There are 12 residues in the CDR3. CDR1 and CDR2 from the germline V gene are MDHEN and SYDVKM. CDR3 sequence: CASQQGYYGYTF. The CDR3 region has the DNA TGTGCCAGCCAACAGGGATACTATGGCTACACCTTC.

The rearrangement uses TRBV29-1 and TRBJ1-1; D call uncertain. In germline, CDR1 is SQVTM, CDR2 ANQGSEA. Trimming stripped 6 bases from V and 4 bases from J, with 15 bases between. The CDR3 is 13 residues long. The CDR3 nucleotides read TGCAGCGTCTTGTTCATATGGGCCACTGAAGCTTTCTTT. Translated: CSVLFIWATEAFF.

This clone was counted between two and nine times. The genes are TRBV7-8 and TRBJ2-1; 8 bases agree with TRBD2. There are 17 residues in the CDR3. V lost 3 bases, J lost 0 bases, and 7 bases stayed unmatched. From germline, CDR1 is SGHVS and CDR2 FQNEAQ. The CDR3 region is CASSLGGAGGSYNEQFF. CDR3 bases: TGTGCCAGCAGCTTGGGGGGGGCGGGGGGCTCCTACAATGAGCAGTTCTTC.

The chain uses TRBV7-2 and TRBJ2-1, with D perhaps matching TRBD2 (6 bases). CDR1 and CDR2 (germline): SGHTA, FQGNSA. CDR3 length: 15 amino acids. The V end was cut by 5 bases, the J end by 8 bases, with 19 bases between. CDR3: CASSQGGARRDEQFF. Written as DNA, the CDR3 is TGTGCCAGCAGCCAAGGAGGGGCCAGGCGGGATGAGCAGTTCTTC.

V and J are TRBV7-9 and TRBJ2-7; D might be TRBD2 (5 bases). The V and J ends lost 5 bases and 0 bases respectively, with 11 bases between them. Germline loops: CDR1 SEHNR, CDR2 FQNEAQ (reference sequence). This CDR3 is 14 amino acids long. CDR3 coding DNA: TGTGCCAGCAGCCCTAGCTTCAGCTCCTACGAGCAGTACTTC. Its protein is CASSPSFSSYEQYF.

The V call is TRBV5-1, the J call TRBJ2-5; 7 bases fit TRBD1. V lost 6 bases, J lost 1 base, and 6 bases stayed unmatched. The germline V gene encodes CDR1 SGHRS and CDR2 YFSETQ. CDR3 length: 14 amino acids. The CDR3 region has the DNA TGCGCCAGCATACGGGACAGCGGCCAAGAGACCCAGTACTTC. Translation: CASIRDSGQETQYF.

This chain connects TRBV28 to TRBJ2-7; TRBD1 agrees at 10 bases. The germline V gene encodes CDR1 MDHEN and CDR2 SYDVKM. CDR3 size: 14 residues. V lost 9 bases and J lost 4; bases outside the gene matches: 9. The DNA of the CDR3 is TGTGCCAGTGGGACAGGGGCTCGATTTTACGAGCAGTACTTC. Translation: CASGTGARFYEQYF.

The V and J genes are TRBV9 and TRBJ2-1, with D possibly matching TRBD2 (5 bases). Deletions cut 0 bases from V and 0 bases from J, with 16 bases between. The CDR3 loop spans 18 amino acids. Germline V CDR1 and CDR2: SGDLS, YYNGEE. The CDR3 loop is CASSVDPPDFSSYNEQFF. CDR3 DNA: TGTGCCAGCAGCGTAGACCCACCGGACTTCTCCTCCTACAATGAGCAGTTCTTC.

The J gene is TRBJ1-5, the V gene TRBV12-5; no definite D call. The CDR3 length is 14 residues. Germline CDR1 and CDR2: LGHNT and FRNRAP. Trimming stripped 4 bases from V and 7 bases from J, with 14 bases between. CDR3 DNA: TGTGCTAGTGGTTCCTCATTCTTGGGCCAGCCCCAGCATTTT. Translated: CASGSSFLGQPQHF.